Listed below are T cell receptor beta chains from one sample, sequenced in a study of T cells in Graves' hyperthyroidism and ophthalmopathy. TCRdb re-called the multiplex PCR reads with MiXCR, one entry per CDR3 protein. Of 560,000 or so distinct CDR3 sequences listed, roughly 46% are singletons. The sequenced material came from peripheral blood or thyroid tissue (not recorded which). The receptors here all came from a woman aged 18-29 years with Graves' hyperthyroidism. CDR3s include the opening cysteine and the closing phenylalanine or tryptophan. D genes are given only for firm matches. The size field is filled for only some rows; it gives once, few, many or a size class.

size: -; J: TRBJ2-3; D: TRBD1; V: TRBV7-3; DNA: TGTGCCAGCAGTCCTGACAGGGTTACAGATACGCAGTATTTT; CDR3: CASSPDRVTDTQYF
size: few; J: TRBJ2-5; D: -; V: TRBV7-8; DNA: TGTGCCAGCAGCCCCCCCGGGACAATGAGGGGAGAGACCCAGTACTTC; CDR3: CASSPPGTMRGETQYF
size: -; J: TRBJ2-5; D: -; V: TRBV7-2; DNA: TGTGCCAGCAGCTTACCAAGCCAGTACTTC; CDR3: CASSLPSQYF
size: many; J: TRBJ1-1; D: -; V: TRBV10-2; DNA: TGCGCCAGCAGTGGACCTGGGCAGGGTCAGACTGAAGCTTTCTTT; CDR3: CASSGPGQGQTEAFF
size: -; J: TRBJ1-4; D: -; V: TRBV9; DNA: TGTGCCAGCAGCGCCGGGGGCACTAATGAAAAACTGTTTTTT; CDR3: CASSAGGTNEKLFF
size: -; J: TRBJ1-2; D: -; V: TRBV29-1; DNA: TGCAGCGTCAGGGCGACTGAAAATGCGGGCTACACCTTC; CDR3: CSVRATENAGYTF
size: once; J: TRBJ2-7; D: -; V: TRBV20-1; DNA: TGCAGTGCTTCGGACGGTTACGAGCAGTACTTC; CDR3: CSASDGYEQYF
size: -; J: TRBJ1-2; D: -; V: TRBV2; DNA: TGTGCCAGCAGCAACAGGGAACACGGCTACACCTTC; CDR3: CASSNREHGYTF
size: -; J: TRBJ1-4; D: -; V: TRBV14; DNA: TGTGCCAGCAGCCTACTCCACCCCGAAAAACTGTTTTTT; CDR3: CASSLLHPEKLFF
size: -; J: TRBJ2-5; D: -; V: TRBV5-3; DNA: TGTGCCAGCAACCAAGATGGGCCCCAAGAGACCCAGTACTTC; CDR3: CASNQDGPQETQYF
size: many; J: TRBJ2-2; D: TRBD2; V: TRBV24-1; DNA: TGTGCCACCAGCCTAGCGGGAGGACGAGCCGGGGAGCTGTTTTTT; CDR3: CATSLAGGRAGELFF
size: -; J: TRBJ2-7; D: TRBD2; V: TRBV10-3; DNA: TGTGCCAGCAGTGAACCGGCGGGACTATCATACGAGCAGTACTTC; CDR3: CASSEPAGLSYEQYF
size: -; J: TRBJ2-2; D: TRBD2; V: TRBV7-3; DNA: TGCGCCAGCAGCCTCCCCCGGTTAGCGGGAGGGAGGACCGGGGAGCTGTTTTTT; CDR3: CASSLPRLAGGRTGELFF
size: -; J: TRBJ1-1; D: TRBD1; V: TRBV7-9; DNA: TGTGCCAGCAGCCGGGGTTGGGGACAGGGGCCAGGGACTGAAGCTTTCTTT; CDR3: CASSRGWGQGPGTEAFF
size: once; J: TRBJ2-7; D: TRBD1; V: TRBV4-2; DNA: TGTGCCAGCAGCCCTCCTTTGTGGGACAGGGCTTTTAACGAGCAGTACTTC; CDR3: CASSPPLWDRAFNEQYF
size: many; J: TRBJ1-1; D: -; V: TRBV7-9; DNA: TGTGCCAGCAGAGTCGTAGGCACTGAAGCTTTCTTT; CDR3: CASRVVGTEAFF
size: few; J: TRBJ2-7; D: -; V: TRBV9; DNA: TGCGCCAGCAGCTGGGCGGCCACGGACTACGAGCAGTACTTC; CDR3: CASSWAATDYEQYF
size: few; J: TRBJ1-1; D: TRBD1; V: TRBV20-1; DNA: TGCAGTGCGGAGGAGGGGGCGGGTACTGAAGCTTTCTTT; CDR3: CSAEEGAGTEAFF
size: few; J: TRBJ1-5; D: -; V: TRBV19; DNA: TGTGCCAGTAGGGACGGGAGGGGTTATGGCAATCAGCCCCAGCATTTT; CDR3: CASRDGRGYGNQPQHF
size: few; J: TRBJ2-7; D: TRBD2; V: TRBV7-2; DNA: TGTGCCAGCAGCTTGGGACTAGCGATCTACGAGCAGTACTTC; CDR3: CASSLGLAIYEQYF
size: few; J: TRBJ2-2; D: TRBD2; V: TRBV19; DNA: TGTGCCAGTAGGCAGGGGGTTGGGACTAGCGGGAGAGAGCTGTTTTTT; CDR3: CASRQGVGTSGRELFF
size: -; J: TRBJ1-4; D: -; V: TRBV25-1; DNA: TGTGCCAGCAGCCACGGAACCCTTAATGAAAAACTGTTTTTT; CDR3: CASSHGTLNEKLFF
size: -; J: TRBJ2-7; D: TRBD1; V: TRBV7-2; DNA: TGTGCCAGCAGTTCCGCAGGGGGCATCTCCTACGAGCAGTACTTC; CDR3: CASSSAGGISYEQYF